This T cell receptor (beta chain) was recorded in a study of T cell responses to AZD1222 COVID-19 vaccine. Study at large: Samples with a second dose at about 4 or about 12 weeks were pooled together.

This CDR3 spans 15 amino acids. Trimming cost V 6 bases and J 1 base, with 13 bases left between them. Germline V gene data show CDR1 as MNHEY and CDR2 as SMNVEV (reference sequence). Some clones are missing from TCRdb's copy, which holds only in-frame ones; the method was immunoSEQ multiplex PCR. Of 150,000 to 200,000 clones listed, 80% to 95% are singletons. The genes are TRBV27 and TRBJ1-5; D not resolved. Sequencing was performed on peripheral blood, taken on day 0 of AZD1222 vaccination. This clonotype was sampled from an adult in good health. The CDR3 DNA follows: TGTGCCAGCAGCTACCAAAAGGGAAGCAATCAGCCCCAGCATTTT. It is translated as CASSYQKGSNQPQHF.